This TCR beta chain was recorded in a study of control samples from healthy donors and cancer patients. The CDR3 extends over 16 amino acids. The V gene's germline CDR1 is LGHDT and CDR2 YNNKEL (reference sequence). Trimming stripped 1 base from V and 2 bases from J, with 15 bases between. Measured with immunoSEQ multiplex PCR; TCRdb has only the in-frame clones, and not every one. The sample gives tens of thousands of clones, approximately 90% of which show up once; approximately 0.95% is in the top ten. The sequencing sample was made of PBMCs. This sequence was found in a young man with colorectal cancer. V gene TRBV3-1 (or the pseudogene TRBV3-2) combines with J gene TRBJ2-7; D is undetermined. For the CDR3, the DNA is TGTGCCAGCAGCCAAGGAGAGAACAGAGTTACCTACGAGCAGTACTTC. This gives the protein CASSQGENRVTYEQYF.